The rows below give T cell receptor beta chains drawn from one sample of a study of CD8+ T cells in alopecia areata. The protocol was immunoSEQ multiplex PCR, while the TCRdb copy is restricted to in-frame clones and leaves out a portion. In the table there are roughly 98,000 clones, 50% to 75% of which are singletons. The input for sequencing was CD8+ T cells sorted from blood, taken at week 4, from a patient treated with tofacitinib. These receptor sequences come from a human donor with alopecia areata. The CDR3 runs from the conserved cysteine through the conserved F or W. Fields, in order: D gene, J gene, clone size, V gene, CDR3 protein, CDR3 DNA. D genes are given only for firm matches. Only part of the rows carry a size: once, few, many, or a class if the clone is expanded.

d_gene: NA
j_gene: TRBJ2-2
abundance: NA
v_gene: TRBV11-3
CDR3aa: CASSGGQGGHTGELFF
CDR3nt: TGTGCCAGCAGCGGCGGACAGGGAGGGCACACCGGGGAGCTGTTTTTT

d_gene: NA
j_gene: TRBJ2-4
abundance: NA
v_gene: TRBV28
CDR3aa: CASSLSVLGIQYF
CDR3nt: TGTGCCAGCAGTTTATCTGTCCTTGGCATTCAGTACTTC

d_gene: NA
j_gene: TRBJ2-1
abundance: NA
v_gene: TRBV5-1
CDR3aa: CASSLIGQPYNEQFF
CDR3nt: TGCGCCAGCAGCTTGATTGGACAGCCTTACAATGAGCAGTTCTTC

d_gene: TRBD2
j_gene: TRBJ2-7
abundance: once
v_gene: TRBV4-3
CDR3aa: CASSHRLAGGPSHEQYF
CDR3nt: TGCGCCAGCAGCCACAGACTAGCGGGAGGGCCTTCGCACGAGCAGTACTTC

d_gene: NA
j_gene: TRBJ2-5
abundance: NA
v_gene: TRBV5-1
CDR3aa: CASSLGAAPGETQYF
CDR3nt: TGCGCCAGCAGCTTAGGAGCGGCCCCCGGTGAGACCCAGTACTTC

d_gene: NA
j_gene: TRBJ2-7
abundance: NA
v_gene: TRBV7-9
CDR3aa: CASSPPGFYEQYF
CDR3nt: TGTGCCAGCAGCCCACCGGGGTTCTACGAGCAGTACTTC

d_gene: NA
j_gene: TRBJ1-2
abundance: NA
v_gene: TRBV7-9
CDR3aa: CASSSAKDGYTF
CDR3nt: TGTGCCAGCAGCTCTGCAAAAGATGGCTACACCTTC

d_gene: TRBD2
j_gene: TRBJ2-4
abundance: NA
v_gene: TRBV9
CDR3aa: CASSPSWSGRQNIQYF
CDR3nt: TGTGCCAGCAGCCCCTCTTGGAGCGGGAGACAAAACATTCAGTACTTC

d_gene: TRBD2
j_gene: TRBJ2-5
abundance: NA
v_gene: TRBV2
CDR3aa: CASGGLAEETQYF
CDR3nt: TGTGCCAGCGGGGGACTAGCGGAAGAGACCCAGTACTTC

d_gene: NA
j_gene: TRBJ2-3
abundance: NA
v_gene: TRBV7-9
CDR3aa: CASRRGSGAFTDTQYF
CDR3nt: TGTGCCAGCAGACGTGGTTCCGGGGCTTTCACAGATACGCAGTATTTT

d_gene: NA
j_gene: TRBJ1-2
abundance: NA
v_gene: TRBV6-1
CDR3aa: CASGEGNYGYTF
CDR3nt: TGTGCCAGTGGAGAGGGGAACTATGGCTACACCTTC

d_gene: NA
j_gene: TRBJ1-2
abundance: NA
v_gene: TRBV4-1
CDR3aa: CASSQEKGRVYGYTF
CDR3nt: TGCGCCAGCAGCCAAGAGAAAGGACGGGTCTATGGCTACACCTTC

d_gene: NA
j_gene: TRBJ2-7
abundance: NA
v_gene: TRBV4-3
CDR3aa: CASSQAFPDRSYEQYF
CDR3nt: TGCGCCAGCAGCCAAGCGTTTCCTGACAGGTCCTACGAGCAGTACTTC

d_gene: NA
j_gene: TRBJ2-7
abundance: NA
v_gene: TRBV2
CDR3aa: CASSDPGLEQYF
CDR3nt: TGTGCCAGCAGTGATCCAGGTCTCGAGCAGTACTTC

d_gene: NA
j_gene: TRBJ2-1
abundance: few
v_gene: TRBV5-1
CDR3aa: CASSLAGQSSYNEQFF
CDR3nt: TGCGCCAGCAGCTTGGCCGGGCAGTCCTCCTACAATGAGCAGTTCTTC

d_gene: TRBD2
j_gene: TRBJ2-1
abundance: NA
v_gene: TRBV9
CDR3aa: CASSTKLTSGVHNEQFF
CDR3nt: TGTGCCAGCAGCACCAAGTTGACTAGCGGGGTCCACAATGAGCAGTTCTTC

d_gene: NA
j_gene: TRBJ1-1
abundance: NA
v_gene: TRBV7-6
CDR3aa: CASSFGGLGTEAFF
CDR3nt: TGTGCCAGCAGCTTTGGGGGGTTAGGCACTGAAGCTTTCTTT

d_gene: NA
j_gene: TRBJ2-5
abundance: NA
v_gene: TRBV7-9
CDR3aa: CASSSPEGEETQYF
CDR3nt: TGTGCCAGCAGCTCCCCGGAGGGCGAAGAGACCCAGTACTTC

d_gene: NA
j_gene: TRBJ1-2
abundance: NA
v_gene: TRBV30
CDR3aa: CAWSVLFSADGYTF
CDR3nt: TGTGCCTGGAGTGTACTTTTCAGTGCGGATGGCTACACCTTC

d_gene: NA
j_gene: TRBJ2-3
abundance: NA
v_gene: TRBV4-1
CDR3aa: CASSQKTTDTQYF
CDR3nt: TGCGCCAGCAGCCAAAAGACCACAGATACGCAGTATTTT

d_gene: NA
j_gene: TRBJ1-5
abundance: few
v_gene: TRBV28
CDR3aa: CASSFEGPGQPQHF
CDR3nt: TGTGCCAGCAGTTTTGAGGGTCCCGGTCAGCCCCAGCATTTT

d_gene: TRBD2
j_gene: TRBJ2-3
abundance: NA
v_gene: TRBV13
CDR3aa: CASSPGTSGGPGTDTQYF
CDR3nt: TGTGCCAGCAGCCCTGGGACTAGCGGGGGGCCTGGCACAGATACGCAGTATTTT

d_gene: NA
j_gene: TRBJ2-7
abundance: NA
v_gene: TRBV27
CDR3aa: CASSLSGGEQYF
CDR3nt: TGTGCCAGCAGTTTATCAGGGGGTGAGCAGTACTTC

d_gene: TRBD2
j_gene: TRBJ2-1
abundance: NA
v_gene: TRBV7-9
CDR3aa: CASSPPPAGVQGEQFF
CDR3nt: TGTGCCAGCAGCCCCCCTCCAGCGGGAGTCCAGGGTGAGCAGTTCTTC

d_gene: TRBD1
j_gene: TRBJ2-5
abundance: NA
v_gene: TRBV7-7
CDR3aa: CASSLQGAETQYF
CDR3nt: TGTGCCAGCAGCTTACAGGGGGCAGAGACCCAGTACTTC

d_gene: NA
j_gene: TRBJ2-2
abundance: NA
v_gene: TRBV29-1
CDR3aa: CSVVRGLGGPTGELFF
CDR3nt: TGCAGCGTTGTAAGGGGGCTGGGAGGGCCCACCGGGGAGCTGTTTTTT

d_gene: TRBD2
j_gene: TRBJ2-1
abundance: few
v_gene: TRBV12-5
CDR3aa: CASGHASGYNEQFF
CDR3nt: TGTGCTAGTGGTCACGCTAGCGGTTACAATGAGCAGTTCTTC

d_gene: NA
j_gene: TRBJ1-2
abundance: few
v_gene: TRBV19
CDR3aa: CASSSGAFAYGYTF
CDR3nt: TGTGCCAGTAGTTCGGGAGCTTTTGCCTATGGCTACACCTTC

d_gene: NA
j_gene: TRBJ2-3
abundance: once
v_gene: TRBV27
CDR3aa: CASRSGALSTDTQYF
CDR3nt: TGTGCCAGCAGATCTGGGGCGCTTAGCACAGATACGCAGTATTTT

d_gene: TRBD2
j_gene: TRBJ2-3
abundance: NA
v_gene: TRBV2
CDR3aa: CASSRGRFATDTQYF
CDR3nt: TGTGCCAGCAGCCGCGGGAGATTCGCTACAGATACGCAGTATTTT

d_gene: TRBD2
j_gene: TRBJ2-1
abundance: NA
v_gene: TRBV29-1
CDR3aa: CSVVREDNEQFF
CDR3nt: TGCAGCGTTGTGCGGGAGGACAATGAGCAGTTCTTC

d_gene: TRBD2
j_gene: TRBJ2-7
abundance: NA
v_gene: TRBV9
CDR3aa: CASSPRRTAGGYEQYF
CDR3nt: TGTGCCAGCAGCCCGCGTCGAACAGCGGGAGGCTACGAGCAGTACTTC

d_gene: NA
j_gene: TRBJ2-5
abundance: once
v_gene: TRBV28
CDR3aa: CASSGFQETQYF
CDR3nt: TGTGCCAGCAGTGGATTCCAAGAGACCCAGTACTTC

d_gene: NA
j_gene: TRBJ2-1
abundance: once
v_gene: TRBV27
CDR3aa: CASSLEGIGASYNEQFF
CDR3nt: TGTGCCAGCAGTTTAGAAGGTATTGGGGCCTCTTACAATGAGCAGTTCTTC

d_gene: TRBD1
j_gene: TRBJ1-2
abundance: NA
v_gene: TRBV7-9
CDR3aa: CASSYSSGQHLYGYTF
CDR3nt: TGTGCCAGCAGCTATTCATCGGGACAGCATCTATATGGCTACACCTTC

d_gene: TRBD1
j_gene: TRBJ1-5
abundance: NA
v_gene: TRBV5-6
CDR3aa: CASSLRQGAFQPQHF
CDR3nt: TGTGCCAGCAGCCTTAGACAGGGGGCGTTTCAGCCCCAGCATTTT

d_gene: NA
j_gene: TRBJ2-1
abundance: few
v_gene: TRBV28
CDR3aa: CASSFSNEQFF
CDR3nt: TGTGCCAGCAGTTTTTCCAATGAGCAGTTCTTC

d_gene: TRBD1
j_gene: TRBJ1-1
abundance: few
v_gene: TRBV5-4
CDR3aa: CASGDRGQDTEAFF
CDR3nt: TGTGCCAGCGGAGACAGGGGGCAGGACACTGAAGCTTTCTTT

d_gene: NA
j_gene: TRBJ2-5
abundance: NA
v_gene: TRBV28
CDR3aa: CASSPIDTGYQETQYF
CDR3nt: TGTGCCAGCAGTCCAATTGACACAGGGTACCAAGAGACCCAGTACTTC

d_gene: NA
j_gene: TRBJ2-7
abundance: NA
v_gene: TRBV7-9
CDR3aa: CASSWPGQGINEQYF
CDR3nt: TGTGCCAGCAGCTGGCCGGGGCAGGGGATCAACGAGCAGTACTTC

d_gene: NA
j_gene: TRBJ2-5
abundance: few
v_gene: TRBV2
CDR3aa: CASSEFGASDTKETQYF
CDR3nt: TGTGCCAGCAGTGAATTTGGTGCGTCGGACACGAAAGAGACCCAGTACTTC

d_gene: TRBD2
j_gene: TRBJ2-7
abundance: NA
v_gene: TRBV5-1
CDR3aa: CASSPQREGRYEQYF
CDR3nt: TGCGCCAGCAGCCCCCAGCGGGAGGGCCGGTACGAGCAGTACTTC

d_gene: NA
j_gene: TRBJ2-7
abundance: NA
v_gene: TRBV29-1
CDR3aa: CSVEVPTDLPPWDYEQYF
CDR3nt: TGCAGCGTTGAAGTGCCGACAGACCTCCCCCCCTGGGACTACGAGCAGTACTTC

d_gene: NA
j_gene: TRBJ2-7
abundance: NA
v_gene: TRBV30
CDR3aa: CAWSPSTNAYEQYF
CDR3nt: TGTGCCTGGAGCCCCTCGACTAACGCCTACGAGCAGTACTTC

d_gene: NA
j_gene: TRBJ2-7
abundance: NA
v_gene: TRBV27
CDR3aa: CASSFGGSYEQYF
CDR3nt: TGTGCCAGCAGTTTCGGAGGTTCCTACGAGCAGTACTTC

d_gene: NA
j_gene: TRBJ2-1
abundance: NA
v_gene: TRBV5-1
CDR3aa: CASSFRGQRGDEQFF
CDR3nt: TGCGCCAGCAGCTTTAGGGGGCAGCGGGGTGATGAGCAGTTCTTC

d_gene: NA
j_gene: TRBJ2-7
abundance: NA
v_gene: TRBV16
CDR3aa: CASSRGDEQYF
CDR3nt: TGTGCCAGCAGTAGGGGGGACGAGCAGTACTTC

d_gene: TRBD1
j_gene: TRBJ2-3
abundance: NA
v_gene: TRBV27
CDR3aa: CASTSLTGGTDTQYF
CDR3nt: TGTGCCAGCACTTCTCTAACAGGGGGCACAGATACGCAGTATTTT

d_gene: NA
j_gene: TRBJ2-1
abundance: NA
v_gene: TRBV29-1
CDR3aa: CSVEVEGFRFF
CDR3nt: TGCAGCGTTGAAGTCGAGGGTTTCCGGTTCTTC

d_gene: TRBD2
j_gene: TRBJ2-3
abundance: NA
v_gene: TRBV9
CDR3aa: CASSVGLAASTDTQYF
CDR3nt: TGTGCCAGCAGCGTAGGACTAGCAGCTAGCACAGATACGCAGTATTTT

d_gene: TRBD1
j_gene: TRBJ1-2
abundance: few
v_gene: TRBV7-9
CDR3aa: CASSLEGQGANYGYTF
CDR3nt: TGTGCCAGCAGCTTAGAAGGACAGGGGGCTAACTATGGCTACACCTTC